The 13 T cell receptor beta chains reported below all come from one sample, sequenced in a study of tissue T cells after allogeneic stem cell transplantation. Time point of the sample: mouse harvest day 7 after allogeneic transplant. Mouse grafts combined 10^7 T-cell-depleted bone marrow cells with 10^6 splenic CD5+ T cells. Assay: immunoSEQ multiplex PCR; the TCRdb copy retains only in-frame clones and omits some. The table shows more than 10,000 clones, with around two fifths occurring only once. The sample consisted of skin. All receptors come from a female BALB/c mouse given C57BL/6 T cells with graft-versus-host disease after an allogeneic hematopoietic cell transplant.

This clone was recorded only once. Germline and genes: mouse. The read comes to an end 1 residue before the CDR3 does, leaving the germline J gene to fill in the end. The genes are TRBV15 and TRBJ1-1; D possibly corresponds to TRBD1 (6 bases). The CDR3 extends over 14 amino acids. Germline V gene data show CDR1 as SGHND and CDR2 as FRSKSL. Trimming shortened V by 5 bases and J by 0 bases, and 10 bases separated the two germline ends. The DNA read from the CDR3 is TGTGCCAGCAGTGCCGGGACAACAAACACAGAAGTCTTC. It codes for CASSAGTTNTEVF. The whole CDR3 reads CASSAGTTNTEVFF. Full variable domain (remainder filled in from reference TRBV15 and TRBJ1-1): DAGVTQTPRHEVAEKGQTIILKCEPVSGHNDLFWYRQTKIQGLELLSYFRSKSLMEDGGAFKDRFKAEMLNSSFSTLKIQPTEPKDSAVYLCASSAGTTNTEVFFGKGTRLTVV.

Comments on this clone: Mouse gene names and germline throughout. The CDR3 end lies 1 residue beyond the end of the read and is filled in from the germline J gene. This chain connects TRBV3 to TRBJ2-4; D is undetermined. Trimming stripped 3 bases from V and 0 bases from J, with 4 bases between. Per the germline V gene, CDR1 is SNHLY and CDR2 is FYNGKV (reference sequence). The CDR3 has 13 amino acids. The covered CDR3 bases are TGTGCCAGCAGCTTTTCTAGTCAAAACACCTTGTAC. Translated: CASSFSSQNTLY. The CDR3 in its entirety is CASSFSSQNTLYF.

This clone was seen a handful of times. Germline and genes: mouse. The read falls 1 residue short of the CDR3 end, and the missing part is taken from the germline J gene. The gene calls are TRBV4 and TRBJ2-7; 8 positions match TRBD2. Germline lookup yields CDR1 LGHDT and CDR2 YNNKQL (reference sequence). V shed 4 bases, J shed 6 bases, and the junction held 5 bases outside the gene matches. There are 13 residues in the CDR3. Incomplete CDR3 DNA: TGTGCCAGCAGCTGGGACTGGAAGGGTGAACAGTAC. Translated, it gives CASSWDWKGEQY. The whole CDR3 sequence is CASSWDWKGEQYF.

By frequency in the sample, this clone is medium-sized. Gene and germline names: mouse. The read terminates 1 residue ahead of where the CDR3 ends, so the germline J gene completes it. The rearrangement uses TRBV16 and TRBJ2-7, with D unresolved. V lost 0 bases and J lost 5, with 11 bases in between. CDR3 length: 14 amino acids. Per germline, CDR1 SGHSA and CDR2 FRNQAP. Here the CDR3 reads CASSLDPVWDEQYF. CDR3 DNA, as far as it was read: TGTGCAAGCAGCTTAGACCCAGTATGGGATGAACAGTAC.

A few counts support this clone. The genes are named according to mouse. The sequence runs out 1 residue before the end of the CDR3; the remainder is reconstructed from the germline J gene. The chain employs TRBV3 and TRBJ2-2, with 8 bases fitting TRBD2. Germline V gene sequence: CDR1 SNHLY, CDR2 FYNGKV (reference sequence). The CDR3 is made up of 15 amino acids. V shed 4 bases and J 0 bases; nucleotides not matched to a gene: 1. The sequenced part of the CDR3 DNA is TGTGCCAGCAGCTCGACTGGGGCAAACACCGGGCAGCTCTAC. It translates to CASSSTGANTGQLY. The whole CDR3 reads CASSSTGANTGQLYF.

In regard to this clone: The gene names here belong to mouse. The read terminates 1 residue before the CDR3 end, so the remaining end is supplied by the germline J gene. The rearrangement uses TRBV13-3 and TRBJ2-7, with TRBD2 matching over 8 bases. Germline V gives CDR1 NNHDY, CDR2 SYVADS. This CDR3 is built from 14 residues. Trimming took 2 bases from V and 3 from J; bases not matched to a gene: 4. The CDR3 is CASSDWGAFYEQYF. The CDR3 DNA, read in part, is TGTGCCAGCAGTGACTGGGGGGCCTTCTATGAACAGTAC.

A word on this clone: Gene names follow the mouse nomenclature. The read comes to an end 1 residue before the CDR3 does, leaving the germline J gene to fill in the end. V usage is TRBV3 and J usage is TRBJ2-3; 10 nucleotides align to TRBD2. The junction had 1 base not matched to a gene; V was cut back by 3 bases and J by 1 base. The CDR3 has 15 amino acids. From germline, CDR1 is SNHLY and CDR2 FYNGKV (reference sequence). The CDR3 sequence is CASSFDWGGAETLYF. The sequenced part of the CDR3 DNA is TGTGCCAGCAGCTTCGACTGGGGGGGTGCAGAAACGCTGTAT.

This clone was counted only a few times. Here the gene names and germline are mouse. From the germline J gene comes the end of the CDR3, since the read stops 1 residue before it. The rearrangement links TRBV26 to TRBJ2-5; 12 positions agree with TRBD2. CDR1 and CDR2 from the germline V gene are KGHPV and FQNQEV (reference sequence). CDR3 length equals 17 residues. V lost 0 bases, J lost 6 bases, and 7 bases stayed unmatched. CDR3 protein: CASSLSSGTGGKDTQYF. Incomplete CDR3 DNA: TGTGCCAGCAGTCTGTCGTCGGGGACTGGGGGGAAGGACACCCAGTAC.

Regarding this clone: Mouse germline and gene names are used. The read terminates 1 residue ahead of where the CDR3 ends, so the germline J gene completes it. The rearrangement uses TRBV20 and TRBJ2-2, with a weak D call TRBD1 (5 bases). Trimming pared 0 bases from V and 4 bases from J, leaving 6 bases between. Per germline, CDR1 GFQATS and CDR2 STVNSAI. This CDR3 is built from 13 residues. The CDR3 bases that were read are TGTGGTGCTAGGGATCAGGGCACCGGGCAGCTCTAC. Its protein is CGARDQGTGQLY. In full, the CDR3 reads CGARDQGTGQLYF.

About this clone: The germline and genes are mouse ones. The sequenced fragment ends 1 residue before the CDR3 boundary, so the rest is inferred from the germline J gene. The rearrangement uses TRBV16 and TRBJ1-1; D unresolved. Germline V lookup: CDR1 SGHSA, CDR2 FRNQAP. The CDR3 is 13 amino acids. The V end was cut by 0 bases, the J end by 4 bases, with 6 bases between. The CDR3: CASSLEALTEVFF. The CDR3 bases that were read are TGTGCAAGCAGCTTAGAAGCACTCACAGAAGTCTTC.

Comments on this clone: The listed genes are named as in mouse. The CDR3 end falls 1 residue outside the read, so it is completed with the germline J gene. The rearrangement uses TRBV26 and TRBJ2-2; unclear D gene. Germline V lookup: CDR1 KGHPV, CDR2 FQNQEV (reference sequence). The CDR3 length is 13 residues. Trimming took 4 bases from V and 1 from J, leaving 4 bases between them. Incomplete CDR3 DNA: TGTGCCAGCAGTCGAGGAAACACCGGGCAGCTCTAC. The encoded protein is CASSRGNTGQLY. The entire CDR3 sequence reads CASSRGNTGQLYF.

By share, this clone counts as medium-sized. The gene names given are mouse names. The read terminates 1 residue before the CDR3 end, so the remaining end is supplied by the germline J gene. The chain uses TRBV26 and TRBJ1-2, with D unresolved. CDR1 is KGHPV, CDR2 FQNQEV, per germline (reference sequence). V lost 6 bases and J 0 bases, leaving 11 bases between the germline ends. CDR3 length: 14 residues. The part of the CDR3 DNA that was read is TGTGCCAGCAGCCCGAGGGCGGCAAACTCCGACTACACC. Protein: CASSPRAANSDYT. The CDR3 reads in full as CASSPRAANSDYTF.

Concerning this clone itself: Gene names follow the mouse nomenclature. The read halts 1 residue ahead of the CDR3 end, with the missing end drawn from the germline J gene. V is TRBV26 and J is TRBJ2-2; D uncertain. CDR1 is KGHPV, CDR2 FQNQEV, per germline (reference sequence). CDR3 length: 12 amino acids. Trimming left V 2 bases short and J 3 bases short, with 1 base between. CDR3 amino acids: CASSLDTGQLYF. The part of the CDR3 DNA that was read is TGTGCCAGCAGTCTGGACACCGGGCAGCTCTAC. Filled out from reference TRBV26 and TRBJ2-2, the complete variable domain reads NSKVIQTPRYLVKGQGQKAKMRCIPEKGHPVVFWYQQNKNNEFKFLINFQNQEVLQQIDMTEKRFSAECPSNSPCSLEIQSSEAGDSALYLCASSLDTGQLYFGEGSKLTVL.